A single sample gave rise to the 18 T cell receptor beta chains below, sequenced in a study of shared clonotypes between healthy human individuals. Produced via immunoSEQ multiplex PCR; TCRdb's table is partial and in-frame only. The sample yields 2 million to 2.5 million clones, 92% seen once. Sequenced: naive CD4+ T cells from PBMCs. Sample subset: CD45RA+ positively selected. These receptors were collected from a man between 18 and 29 years old in good health. Some clones in this sample may be carry-over from other donors' samples.

The chain carries TRBV11-3 and TRBJ1-5; D gene unclear. CDR1 is SGHNT and CDR2 is YENEEA in the germline V gene. Trimming removed 0 bases at V and 0 bases at J, with 9 bases between. This CDR3 is built from 16 residues. CDR3 residues: CASSLDNTYSNQPQHF. In DNA form, the CDR3 reads TGTGCCAGCAGCTTAGATAACACCTATAGCAATCAGCCCCAGCATTTT.

The gene calls are TRBV7-8 and TRBJ1-2; TRBD1 agrees at 7 bases. The CDR3 consists of 17 residues. Unmatched junction bases numbered 19, after V lost 5 bases and J lost 7 bases. Per germline, CDR1 SGHVS and CDR2 FQNEAQ. The CDR3 DNA is TGTGCCAGCAGCCCAGGGGGTACAGGGTTCCTATCGGGTGGCTACACCTTC. Its protein product is CASSPGGTGFLSGGYTF.

The J gene is TRBJ2-3, the V gene TRBV5-4; 10 nucleotides agree with TRBD2. The V segment lost 4 bases and the J segment 6 bases; nucleotides outside the gene matches: 8. CDR3 size: 15 residues. CDR1 and CDR2 (germline): SGHNT, YYREEE (reference sequence). The CDR3 DNA sequence: TGTGCCAGCAGCCCCTCCGGAGCGGGGGGGGATACGCAGTATTTT. Translation: CASSPSGAGGDTQYF.

The rearrangement uses TRBV6-1 and TRBJ1-5; a possible D gene is TRBD1 (5 bases). The V end was cut by 6 bases, the J end by 7 bases, with 13 bases between. In germline, CDR1 is MNHNS, CDR2 SASEGT. The CDR3 consists of 13 residues. The CDR3 nucleotides are TGTGCCAGCAGGAGCATTGGGGACCAGCCCCAGCATTTT. It codes for CASRSIGDQPQHF.

This clone was detected a few times. Here the CDR3 reads CASSEKDRGYGYTF. CDR3 bases: TGTGCCAGCAGTGAAAAAGACAGGGGCTATGGCTACACCTTC. The chain joins TRBV6-1 to TRBJ1-2; 8 bases are a match to TRBD1. J was trimmed by 4 bases and V by 2 bases; bases with no gene match: 3. This CDR3 contains 14 residues. Germline CDR1 and CDR2: MNHNS and SASEGT.

This chain links TRBV27 with TRBJ2-5, with a weak D call TRBD2 (7 bases). Germline assignment: CDR1 MNHEY and CDR2 SMNVEV (reference sequence). The CDR3 has 14 amino acids. Trimming pared 5 bases from V and 5 bases from J, leaving 15 bases between. The CDR3, as DNA: TGTGCCAGCAGTCCCCCGGGGGGCGGCGAGACCCAGTACTTC. Residues: CASSPPGGGETQYF.

This chain uses TRBV27 with TRBJ1-1, with 9 bases lining up with TRBD1. The CDR3 has 13 residues. Losses at the gene ends were 5 bases for V and 4 bases for J; bases not matched to a gene: 2. CDR1 is MNHEY, CDR2 SMNVEV, per germline (reference sequence). The CDR3 DNA follows: TGTGCCAGCAGTGCGGACAGGGGCACTGAAGCTTTCTTT. Its translation: CASSADRGTEAFF.

The chain is built from TRBV6-1 and TRBJ2-7; no firm D call. CDR1 MNHNS and CDR2 SASEGT come from the germline V gene. Between the trimmed V and J ends, which lost 5 bases and 5 bases, there was a span of 13 bases. This CDR3 comprises 13 residues. CDR3 sequence (DNA): TGTGCCAGCAGTCTTTCGGACCTGGACGAGCAGTACTTC. It specifies CASSLSDLDEQYF.

This sequence joins TRBV12-5 and TRBJ2-3; weak D call: TRBD2 (5 bases). This CDR3 has 12 amino acids. The ends were cut back, 6 bases at V and 2 bases at J, with 6 bases in the middle. The germline V gene has CDR1 LGHNT and CDR2 FRNRAP. The CDR3 spells CASGRDTDTQYF. DNA of the CDR3: TGTGCTAGTGGCCGGGACACAGATACGCAGTATTTT.

This clone has only a few counts. The V call is TRBV18, the J call TRBJ1-5; D not certain. The CDR3 runs 14 residues. Deletions cut 2 bases from V and 7 bases from J, with 12 bases between. The germline V gene has CDR1 KGHSH and CDR2 LQKENI. CDR3 loop: CASSPTPEGQPQHF. Written as DNA, the CDR3 is TGTGCCAGCTCACCAACCCCAGAGGGACAGCCCCAGCATTTT.

This clone turned up a few times. This chain uses TRBV21-1 with TRBJ1-1; the table assigns TRBD1, which was not confirmed against the DNA. TRBV21-1 is an annotated pseudogene. The CDR3 runs 13 residues. CDR3 in DNA: TGTGCCAGCAGCAAATTAACAGGGTTTGGCGCTTTCTTT. Translating gives CASSKLTGFGAFF.

The chain recombines TRBV5-8 with TRBJ2-7, with TRBD2 as a possible D gene (6 bases). The CDR3 is made up of 15 amino acids. Trimming cost V 4 bases and J 0 bases, with 14 bases left between them. From germline, CDR1 is SGHTS and CDR2 YDEGEE. CDR3 DNA sequence: TGTGCCAGCAGCGCCGGGGGTAGGAGCTCCTACGAGCAGTACTTC. Its translation: CASSAGGRSSYEQYF.

This rearrangement joins TRBV7-8 to TRBJ1-4; possible D gene TRBD1, 6 bases. The CDR3 loop spans 14 amino acids. Per the germline V gene, CDR1 is SGHVS and CDR2 is FQNEAQ. The germline V and J ends were trimmed by 7 bases and 6 bases, with 15 bases remaining between them. CDR3 coding DNA: TGTGCCAGCATGAGGGGGGGGTATGATGAAAAACTGTTTTTT. It specifies CASMRGGYDEKLFF.

The chain combines TRBV18 with TRBJ2-7; D gene unclear. V dropped 6 bases and J dropped 2 bases, with 14 bases sitting between them. Germline-derived CDR1 and CDR2 are KGHSH and LQKENI. The CDR3 has 14 residues. The CDR3 sequence is CASSPQVGPYEQYF. In DNA form, the CDR3 reads TGTGCCAGCTCTCCCCAAGTCGGCCCCTACGAGCAGTACTTC.

V and J are TRBV6-1 and TRBJ2-4; 8 nucleotides agree with TRBD1. The CDR3 runs 16 residues. Trimming took 3 bases from V and 8 from J; bases not matched to a gene: 12. Germline CDR1 and CDR2: MNHNS and SASEGT. CDR3 DNA sequence: TGTGCCAGCAGTGAGTTCGCAGGGGGCATCGGGGACATTCAGTACTTC. As protein: CASSEFAGGIGDIQYF.

The chain employs TRBV6-1 and TRBJ1-2; D gene ambiguous. The V gene lost 4 bases and the J gene lost 8 bases, with 11 bases spanning the gap. Per the germline V gene, CDR1 is MNHNS and CDR2 is SASEGT. This CDR3 spans 12 amino acids. This CDR3 is CASSGGPLGYTF. The CDR3 region has the DNA TGTGCCAGCAGTGGCGGACCCTTAGGCTACACCTTC.

The chain carries TRBV6-1 and TRBJ1-1; D remains unclear. The CDR3 has 13 residues. V lost 4 bases to trimming and J lost 3 bases, with 9 bases between them. CDR1 and CDR2 from the germline V gene are MNHNS and SASEGT. DNA for the CDR3: TGTGCCAGCAGTGGCTTCCTCTACACTGAAGCTTTCTTT. It translates to CASSGFLYTEAFF.

J is TRBJ1-1 and V is TRBV15; 8 nucleotides align to TRBD1. J lost 2 bases, V lost 7 bases, and 12 bases had no gene match. CDR3 length: 16 amino acids. Germline V gene sequence: CDR1 LNHNV, CDR2 YYDKDF (reference sequence). CDR3 protein: CATTQQGAPINTEAFF. The CDR3 DNA sequence: TGTGCCACCACCCAGCAGGGGGCCCCTATTAACACTGAAGCTTTCTTT.